The 6 T cell receptor beta chains reported below all come from one sample, sequenced in a study of blood T cell repertoires in COVID-19. The protocol was immunoSEQ multiplex PCR, while the TCRdb copy is restricted to in-frame clones and leaves out a portion. Of some 150,000 clones listed, roughly 76% are singletons. Sequencing was done on a sample of peripheral blood. These receptors originate from a human donor with acute or convalescent COVID-19. The donor label of this sample is uncertain.

J is TRBJ1-2 and V is TRBV5-4; no firm D call. V gave up 4 bases and J gave up 3 bases, with 13 bases separating them. The CDR3 extends over 14 amino acids. Per the germline V gene, CDR1 is SGHNT and CDR2 is YYREEE (reference sequence). Here the CDR3 reads CASSRGKEDYGYTF. The DNA of the CDR3 is TGTGCCAGCAGCCGCGGAAAGGAGGACTATGGCTACACCTTC.

The table lists this clone with a count of one. This chain joins TRBV10-3 and TRBJ1-5; 9 nucleotides agree with TRBD1. This CDR3 contains 18 residues. V trimming: 5 bases; J trimming: 3 bases; junction bases outside the gene matches: 14. Germline V lookup: CDR1 ENHRY, CDR2 SYGVKD. The CDR3 nucleotides are TGTGCCATCAGTTCCTTTTCTCCCGGGACAGGGTCCAATCAGCCCCAGCATTTT. It encodes CAISSFSPGTGSNQPQHF.

This clone came up once. The chain links TRBV3-1 (or the pseudogene TRBV3-2) to TRBJ1-6; D gene uncertain. Trimming removed 0 bases from V and 4 bases from J, with 13 bases in between. CDR1 LGHDT and CDR2 YNNKEL come from the germline V gene (reference sequence). This CDR3 is 17 amino acids long. DNA of the CDR3: TGTGCCAGCAGCCAAGATGGTCCGGAGGATTATAATTCACCCCTCCACTTT. Translated: CASSQDGPEDYNSPLHF.

The table lists this clone with a few counts. The CDR3 is CASSLTGNTDTQYF. In DNA form, the CDR3 reads TGTGCCAGCAGTTTAACAGGAAACACAGATACGCAGTATTTT. The gene calls are TRBV27 and TRBJ2-3; tentative D call: TRBD1 (5 bases). The CDR3 loop spans 14 amino acids. CDR1 and CDR2 (germline): MNHEY, SMNVEV (reference sequence). The germline V and J ends were trimmed by 2 bases and 2 bases, with 8 bases remaining between them.

The gene calls are TRBV7-2 and TRBJ2-7; 8 bases fit TRBD1. Germline V gives CDR1 SGHTA, CDR2 FQGNSA. The length of the CDR3 is 14 residues. The ends lost 4 bases at V and 1 base at J; junction bases unmatched: 3. The CDR3: CASSSDRGSYEQYF. CDR3 coding DNA: TGTGCCAGCAGCTCCGACAGGGGATCCTACGAGCAGTACTTC. The full variable domain, in which reference TRBV7-2 and TRBJ2-7 provide the parts outside the CDR3, is GAGVSQSPSNKVTEKGKDVELRCDPISGHTALYWYRQSLGQGLEFLIYFQGNSAPDKSGLPSDRFSAERTGGSVSTLTIQRTQQEDSAVYLCASSSDRGSYEQYFGPGTRLTVT.

The V call is TRBV3-1 (or the pseudogene TRBV3-2), the J call TRBJ1-5, with TRBD1 matching over 10 bases. The trim removed 3 bases at V and 3 bases at J, leaving 5 bases unmatched. The CDR3 loop spans 16 amino acids. The V gene's germline CDR1 is LGHDT and CDR2 YNNKEL (reference sequence). The CDR3 protein is CASSHGGQGSNQPQHF. Written as DNA, the CDR3 is TGTGCCAGCAGCCACGGGGGACAGGGGTCCAATCAGCCCCAGCATTTT.